This entry lists 11 T cell receptor beta chains sequenced from one sample in a study of cytomegalovirus exposure and HLA in healthy donors. With 60 Vbeta and 13 Jbeta primers, the PCR was carried out. Assay used: immunoSEQ multiplex PCR; TCRdb lists only in-frame clones, some missing. The table lists 200,000 to 250,000 clones, approximately 80% of them singletons. Specimen: PBMCs. The origin of the receptors is a man aged 25-45 years in good health and CMV-seronegative.

The chain employs TRBV7-9 and TRBJ1-2; 9 bases fit TRBD1. The trim removed 1 base at V and 7 bases at J, leaving 7 bases unmatched. The CDR3 sequence is 15 residues long. Germline V CDR1 and CDR2: SEHNR, FQNEAQ (reference sequence). The CDR3 reads CASSLEFGTGLGYTF. The DNA of the CDR3 is TGTGCCAGCAGCTTAGAATTCGGGACAGGGCTTGGCTACACCTTC.

In its sample, this clone was seen once. This sequence joins TRBV28 and TRBJ2-7, with 7 bases fitting TRBD1. CDR3 length: 14 amino acids. The germline V gene encodes CDR1 MDHEN and CDR2 SYDVKM. V was pared by 5 bases and J by 2 bases, with 6 bases of the junction left unmatched. The CDR3 here is CASSAQGFTYEQYF. In DNA form, the CDR3 reads TGTGCCAGCAGTGCACAGGGGTTTACCTACGAGCAGTACTTC.

The rearrangement links TRBV9 to TRBJ2-7; 7 positions match TRBD2. The CDR3 totals 14 residues. The V gene's germline CDR1 is SGDLS and CDR2 YYNGEE. Trimming removed 4 bases from V and 0 bases from J; junction bases left unmatched: 4. The CDR3 nucleotides read TGTGCCAGCAGCCGGGGCGGGAGCTCCTACGAGCAGTACTTC. Translating it yields CASSRGGSSYEQYF.

A few counts support this clone. The rearrangement links TRBV27 to TRBJ2-5, with 9 bases fitting TRBD1. CDR1 is MNHEY and CDR2 is SMNVEV in the germline V gene (reference sequence). Unmatched junction bases numbered 5, after V lost 6 bases and J lost 3 bases. The CDR3 has 14 amino acids. CDR3 sequence (DNA): TGTGCCAGCAGCTTGGGACAGGGAGAAGAGACCCAGTACTTC. It translates to CASSLGQGEETQYF.

The chain joins TRBV29-1 to TRBJ2-1; 10 nucleotides match TRBD1. Trimming removed 7 bases from V and 4 bases from J; junction bases left unmatched: 13. CDR1 and CDR2 from the germline V gene are SQVTM and ANQGSEA. The CDR3 sequence is 16 residues long. CDR3 amino acids: CSAQPGTGVLYNEQFF. The CDR3 bases are TGCAGCGCCCAGCCCGGGACAGGGGTCCTTTACAATGAGCAGTTCTTC.

The CDR3 DNA follows: TGTGCCAGCAGCTTAGAGGGGGGGAGGTCACCCCTCCACTTT. Amino acid sequence: CASSLEGGRSPLHF. The chain links TRBV7-2 to TRBJ1-6; TRBD1 might be the D (6 bases). The CDR3 runs 14 residues. From germline, CDR1 is SGHTA and CDR2 FQGNSA. The V and J ends lost 1 base and 10 bases respectively, with 11 bases between them.

The chain has TRBV6-1 and TRBJ1-1; D is undetermined. The CDR3 runs to 17 residues. CDR1 and CDR2 from the germline V gene are MNHNS and SASEGT. Trimming shortened V by 4 bases and J by 1 base, and 19 bases separated the two germline ends. The CDR3 DNA reads TGTGCCAGCAGTGGGTCACAGTCTCTACGCGAGAACACTGAAGCTTTCTTT. It is translated as CASSGSQSLRENTEAFF.

This chain connects TRBV9 to TRBJ2-2, with unresolved D. Germline values: CDR1 SGDLS, CDR2 YYNGEE. The CDR3 totals 13 residues. Deletions cut 0 bases from V and 3 bases from J, with 3 bases between. The CDR3 region has the DNA TGTGCCAGCAGCGTAGCTTACACCGGGGAGCTGTTTTTT. It yields the protein CASSVAYTGELFF.

A word on this clone: At one of its ends the junction is not consistent with the germline gene, which may arise from a read error. J is TRBJ2-1 and V is TRBV6-5; 10 bases map to TRBD2. Germline CDR1 is MNHEY and CDR2 is SVGAGI. The CDR3 is 15 amino acids. CDR3 sequence reads: CASSSAGGAYNGQFF. Written as DNA, the CDR3 is TGTGCCAGCAGTTCAGCGGGGGGGGCCTACAATGGGCAGTTCTTC.

CDR3 protein: CASSLVRAFF. The CDR3 DNA sequence: TGTGCCAGCAGCTTAGTCAGGGCTTTCTTT. V gene TRBV11-2 combines with J gene TRBJ1-1; D remains unclear. Per germline, CDR1 SGHAT and CDR2 FQNNGV. This CDR3 region has 10 residues. V was clipped by 1 base and J by 11 bases, with 5 bases between them.

The J gene is TRBJ1-3, the V gene TRBV6-5; the match to TRBD1 covers 8 bases. This CDR3 contains 15 residues. Germline assignment: CDR1 MNHEY and CDR2 SVGAGI. The V and J ends lost 6 bases and 4 bases, in that order; junction bases with no gene match: 8. The CDR3 nucleotides read TGTGCCAGCAGCCTGGACAGGGTGAGAGGAAACACCATATATTTT. This encodes CASSLDRVRGNTIYF.